Each of the 20 T cell receptor beta chains below was sequenced from the same sample in a study of post-analysis software for immune sequencing data. Study findings and constraints: TRBV5-6, TRBV5-1 and TRBV20-1 were among about 5 TRBV segments more frequent in patients than controls.

The antigens for these receptors are not known. Unique molecular identifiers tagged the TCR beta cDNA libraries. TCRdb independently ran MiXCR on the PCR reads; one entry per CDR3 protein. The sample carries around 260,000 distinct CDR3 sequences, 36% recorded once. The sample taken for sequencing was blood. These receptors were collected from a girl aged 10-17 years with multiple sclerosis.

Only a few counts were recorded for this clonotype. The chain has TRBV14 and TRBJ2-3; unclear D gene. Trimming left V 2 bases short and J 4 bases short, with 10 bases between. The CDR3 has 14 amino acids. CDR1 is SGHDN and CDR2 is FVKESK in the germline V gene. CDR3 nucleotide sequence: TGTGCCAGCAGCCAACAGGAACGGGCAGATACGCAGTATTTT. This encodes CASSQQERADTQYF.

The table lists this clonotype with a count of one. Just one base apart from a much larger clone, this may be a read error. Here the CDR3 DNA reads TGTGCCAGCAGCTTAGGGGGCAAGGACAGATACACCTTC. Protein sequence: CASSLGGKDRYTF. This rearrangement joins TRBV5-6 to TRBJ1-2; 7 bases are shared with TRBD1. Germline-derived CDR1 and CDR2 are SGHDT and YYEEEE. Unmatched junction bases numbered 9, after V lost 2 bases and J lost 11 bases. CDR3 length equals 13 residues. Full variable domain (remainder filled in from reference TRBV5-6 and TRBJ1-2): DAGVTQSPTHLIKTRGQQVTLRCSPKSGHDTVSWYQQALGQGPQFIFQYYEEEERQRGNFPDRFSGHQFPNYSSELNVNALLLGDSALYLCASSLGGKDRYTFGSGTRLTVV.

As to this clonotype: Since a much larger clone is just one base distant, this may be a read error. The chain uses TRBV20-1 and TRBJ2-5, with a possible D match to TRBD1 (6 bases). The CDR3 loop spans 14 amino acids. CDR1 DFQATT and CDR2 SNEGSKA come from the germline V gene (reference sequence). The V end was cut by 3 bases, the J end by 11 bases, with 22 bases between. This chain's CDR3 is CSASRRQATNEQYF. The DNA of the CDR3 is TGCAGTGCTAGTAGGAGACAGGCCACCAATGAGCAGTACTTC.

In its sample, this clonotype ranks as medium-sized. The CDR3 bases are TGTGCCAGCAGCGGCAACACAGATACGCAGTATTTT. It translates to CASSGNTDTQYF. The chain combines TRBV5-5 with TRBJ2-3; no definite D call. The CDR3 loop spans 12 amino acids. V was clipped by 4 bases and J by 2 bases, with 5 bases between them. Per germline, CDR1 SGHKS and CDR2 YYEKEE (reference sequence). Based on the CDR3 plus reference TRBV5-5 and TRBJ2-3, the full variable domain is DAGVTQSPTHLIKTRGQQVTLRCSPISGHKSVSWYQQVLGQGPQFIFQYYEKEERGRGNFPDRFSARQFPNYSSELNVNALLLGDSALYLCASSGNTDTQYFGPGTRLTVL.

In regard to this clonotype: An end of the junction does not agree with germline; a read error may underlie this. The V call is TRBV7-2, the J call TRBJ2-3, with TRBD2 matching 8 bases. There are 18 residues in the CDR3. Germline CDR1 is SGHTA and CDR2 is FQGNSA. Here the CDR3 DNA reads TGCGCCAGCAGCTTAGAGGCGGCGGGAGGTCCTATCACAGATACGCAGTATTTT. Translation: CASSLEAAGGPITDTQYF.

This clonotype was picked up many times. This rearrangement joins TRBV20-1 to TRBJ2-1, with 8 bases lining up with TRBD2. CDR1 DFQATT and CDR2 SNEGSKA come from the germline V gene (reference sequence). With 2 bases clipped from V and 2 bases from J, the junction kept 11 bases outside the gene matches. This CDR3 has 17 amino acids. The CDR3: CSARTSGLRPPYNEQFF. CDR3 bases: TGCAGTGCTAGAACTAGCGGTCTAAGGCCTCCCTACAATGAGCAGTTCTTC.

V usage is TRBV5-1 and J usage is TRBJ2-3, with D possibly matching TRBD1 (6 bases). The CDR3 sequence is 14 residues long. V was clipped by 2 bases and J by 6 bases, with 13 bases between them. Germline V lookup: CDR1 SGHRS, CDR2 YFSETQ. The CDR3 sequence is CASSFRQVHDTQYF. For the CDR3, the DNA is TGCGCCAGCAGCTTCCGACAGGTCCACGATACGCAGTATTTT.

This clonotype is a singleton in its sample. Given a much more abundant clone one base away, this may be a read error. The rearrangement uses TRBV7-2 and TRBJ1-2, with D unclear. Germline V gene sequence: CDR1 SGHTA, CDR2 FQGNSA. With 8 bases removed from V and 4 bases from J, the gap between germline ends came to 26 bases. The CDR3 is 17 amino acids. CDR3 sequence: CASGREASPFPGYGYTF. The CDR3 nucleotides read TGTGCCAGCGGTCGTGAAGCTTCCCCTTTTCCGGGCTATGGCTACACCTTC.

This clonotype occurred many times. The J gene is TRBJ2-5, the V gene TRBV5-1; D may correspond to TRBD1 or TRBD2 (5 bases each). Per the germline V gene, CDR1 is SGHRS and CDR2 is YFSETQ. This CDR3 has 13 residues. Trimming took off 4 bases at V and 6 bases at J, with 13 bases between the two ends. CDR3 sequence: CASSTDWGQTQYF. The DNA of the CDR3 is TGCGCCAGCAGCACGGACTGGGGACAGACCCAGTACTTC.

V gene TRBV6-2 or TRBV6-3 combines with J gene TRBJ2-1; perhaps TRBD1 as D (6 bases). CDR1 and CDR2 from the germline V gene are MNHEY and SVGEGT. The CDR3 is 15 amino acids. Trimming cost V 2 bases and J 4 bases, with 12 bases left between them. In DNA, the CDR3 is TGTGCCAGCAGTTACACAATCGACAGGTACAATGAGCAGTTCTTC. This sequence encodes CASSYTIDRYNEQFF.

This clonotype was seen many times. The V and J genes are TRBV15 and TRBJ2-3; D unclear. CDR1 LNHNV and CDR2 YYDKDF come from the germline V gene (reference sequence). The CDR3 covers 13 residues. Trimming took off 6 bases at V and 5 bases at J, with 12 bases between the two ends. CDR3 sequence: CATRMVSQDTQYF. CDR3 DNA: TGTGCCACCAGGATGGTCAGCCAAGATACGCAGTATTTT.

The CDR3 is CASSATGEQYF. For the CDR3, the DNA is TGCGCCAGCAGCGCGACAGGCGAGCAGTACTTC. V and J are TRBV4-1 and TRBJ2-5; weak D call: TRBD1 (6 bases). The DNA end favors TRBJ2-7, so the J call may be wrong. The germline V gene encodes CDR1 MGHRA and CDR2 YSYEKL. The CDR3 length is 11 residues.

In its sample, this clonotype was seen many times. V gene TRBV12-3 or TRBV12-4 combines with J gene TRBJ2-1; D is ambiguous. Trimming stripped 5 bases from V and 6 bases from J, with 5 bases between. There are 11 residues in the CDR3. This CDR3 reads CASSPSNEQFF. Written as DNA, the CDR3 is TGTGCCAGCAGTCCCAGCAATGAGCAGTTCTTC.

The rearrangement uses TRBV5-6 and TRBJ2-2; D is ambiguous. CDR1 is SGHDT and CDR2 is YYEEEE in the germline V gene. The V end was cut by 4 bases, the J end by 3 bases, with 7 bases between. The CDR3 loop spans 13 amino acids. The CDR3 region has the DNA TGTGCCAGCAGCCCCATGGACACCGGGGAGCTGTTTTTT. This gives the protein CASSPMDTGELFF. The full variable domain, with the rest looked up from reference TRBV5-6 and TRBJ2-2, is DAGVTQSPTHLIKTRGQQVTLRCSPKSGHDTVSWYQQALGQGPQFIFQYYEEEERQRGNFPDRFSGHQFPNYSSELNVNALLLGDSALYLCASSPMDTGELFFGEGSRLTVL.

This chain joins TRBV20-1 and TRBJ1-1; D gene uncertain. This CDR3 has 13 residues. Between the trimmed V and J ends, which lost 6 bases and 4 bases, there was a span of 15 bases. CDR1 and CDR2 from the germline V gene are DFQATT and SNEGSKA (reference sequence). The CDR3 spells CSATVGRCTEAFF. The CDR3 nucleotides read TGCAGTGCCACCGTTGGGAGGTGCACTGAAGCTTTCTTT.

This clonotype appeared many times. V and J are TRBV3-1 and TRBJ2-7, with D tentatively TRBD2 (5 bases). Trimming stripped 1 base from V and 7 bases from J, with 5 bases between. In germline, CDR1 is LGHDT, CDR2 YNNKEL (reference sequence). The CDR3 has 11 residues. The chain's CDR3 is CASSQGGEQYF. CDR3 sequence (DNA): TGTGCCAGCAGCCAAGGAGGGGAGCAGTACTTC.

The chain uses TRBV28 and TRBJ1-5, with TRBD1 identical over 8 bases. The CDR3 spans 17 residues. Trimming cost V 5 bases and J 0 bases; bases outside gene matches: 9. Germline CDR1 is MDHEN and CDR2 is SYDVKM. CDR3 loop: CASSKGTGTYSNQPQHF. CDR3 DNA sequence: TGTGCCAGCAGTAAAGGGACAGGAACTTATAGCAATCAGCCCCAGCATTTT.

This clonotype was observed many times. The J gene is TRBJ2-1, the V gene TRBV20-1; D could derive from TRBD1 or TRBD2 (7 bases each). CDR1 and CDR2 (germline): DFQATT, SNEGSKA (reference sequence). This CDR3 is 14 amino acids long. The V end lost 5 bases, the J end lost 3 bases, and 14 bases lay between the germline ends. CDR3 DNA sequence: TGCAGTGCTCTAGCAGGGGGGGGCTACAATGAGCAGTTCTTC. It specifies CSALAGGGYNEQFF.

The J gene is TRBJ1-1, the V gene TRBV2; D may be TRBD1 (5 bases). Trimming removed 5 bases at V and 6 bases at J, with 10 bases between. The germline V gene encodes CDR1 SNHLY and CDR2 FYNNEI. This CDR3 comprises 12 residues. The CDR3 coding sequence is TGTGCCAGCAGTCCAGGGCCGGCTGAAGCTTTCTTT. Amino acid sequence: CASSPGPAEAFF.

The genes are TRBV20-1 and TRBJ2-3, with 11 nucleotides matching TRBD2. After removal of 3 bases from V and 6 bases from J, the junction contained 11 bases not matched to a gene. This CDR3 contains 16 residues. Germline CDR1 and CDR2: DFQATT and SNEGSKA (reference sequence). This CDR3 is CSASPDGSGGDDTQYF. The CDR3 nucleotides are TGCAGTGCTAGCCCCGACGGTAGCGGGGGGGACGATACGCAGTATTTT.